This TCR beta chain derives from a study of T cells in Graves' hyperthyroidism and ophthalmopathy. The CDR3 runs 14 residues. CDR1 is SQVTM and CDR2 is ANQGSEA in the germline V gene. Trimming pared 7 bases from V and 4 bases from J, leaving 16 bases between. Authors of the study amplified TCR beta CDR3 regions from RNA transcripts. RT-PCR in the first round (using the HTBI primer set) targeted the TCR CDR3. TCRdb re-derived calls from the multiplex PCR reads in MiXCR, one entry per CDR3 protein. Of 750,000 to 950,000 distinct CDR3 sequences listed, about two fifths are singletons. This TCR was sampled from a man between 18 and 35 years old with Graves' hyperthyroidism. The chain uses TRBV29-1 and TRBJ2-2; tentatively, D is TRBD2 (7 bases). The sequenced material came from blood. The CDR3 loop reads CSARGGGGTGELFF. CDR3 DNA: TGCAGCGCCCGAGGGGGGGGTGGCACCGGGGAGCTGTTTTTT.